This record looks at one TCR beta chain sequence and its context. Antigen unknown. The length of the CDR3 is 15 residues. Looked up from germline, CDR1 is DFQATT and CDR2 is SNEGSKA (reference sequence). Losses at the gene ends were 3 bases for V and 5 bases for J; bases not matched to a gene: 3. The repertoire came from unfractionated whole blood and reflected all unsorted peripheral T cells. Enrolled donors were untreated HIV-infected adults about to begin antiretroviral therapy. The record originates from a study of HIV-infected patients and healthy controls. Whole-study results and caveats: Significantly higher mean Gini indices appeared in HIV-infected repertoires, possibly reflecting oligoclonality.

500 ng RNA was reverse transcribed with alpha and beta constant-region primers. Each of the alpha and beta chains got its own library through chain-specific third strand synthesis with indices. Ligation attached cDNA to a 5' RACE adapter that carried a random hexamer and SP2 site. TCRdb fed the 5' RACE reads into MiXCR, producing one record per CDR3 protein. The sample holds thousands of distinct CDR3 sequences, about a fifth seen once. The starting material was blood, obtained before antiretroviral therapy. The TCR originated in an adult with HIV infection. This chain links TRBV20-1 with TRBJ2-3, with TRBD2 matching 15 bases. CDR3 in DNA: TGCAGTGCTAGGGGACTAGCGGGGGGTCTAGATACGCAGTATTTT. This translates into CSARGLAGGLDTQYF.